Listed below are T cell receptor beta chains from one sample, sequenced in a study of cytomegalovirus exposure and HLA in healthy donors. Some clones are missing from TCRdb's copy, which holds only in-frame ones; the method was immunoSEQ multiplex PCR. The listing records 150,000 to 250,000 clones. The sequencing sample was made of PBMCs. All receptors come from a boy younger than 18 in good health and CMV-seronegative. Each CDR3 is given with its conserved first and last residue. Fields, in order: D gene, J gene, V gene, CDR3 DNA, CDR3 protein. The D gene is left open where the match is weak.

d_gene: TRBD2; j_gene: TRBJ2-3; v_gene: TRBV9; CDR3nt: TGTGCCAGCAGTTTTAGCGGGGGGGTTCCAGATACGCAGTATTTT; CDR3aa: CASSFSGGVPDTQYF
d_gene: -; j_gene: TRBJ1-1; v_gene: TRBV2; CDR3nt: TGTGCCAGCACTTCGACACCGAACACTGAAGCTTTCTTT; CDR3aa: CASTSTPNTEAFF
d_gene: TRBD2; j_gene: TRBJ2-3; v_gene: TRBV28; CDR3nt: TGTGCCAGCAGTTTAGGGCGGTTAGCGGGGGTCACAGATACGCAGTATTTT; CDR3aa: CASSLGRLAGVTDTQYF
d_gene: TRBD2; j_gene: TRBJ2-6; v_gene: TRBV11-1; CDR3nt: TGTGCCAGCAGCAAACCGGGACTAGCGGACTCTGGGGCCAACGTCCTGACTTTC; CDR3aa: CASSKPGLADSGANVLTF
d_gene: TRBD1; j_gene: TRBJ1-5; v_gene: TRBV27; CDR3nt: TGTGCCAGCAGTGTACAGGGGTCCCATAGCAATCAGCCCCAGCATTTT; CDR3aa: CASSVQGSHSNQPQHF
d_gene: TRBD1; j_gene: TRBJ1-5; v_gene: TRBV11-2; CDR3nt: TGTGCCAGCAGCGAAACAGGGGCCGGGCAGCCCCAGCATTTT; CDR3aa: CASSETGAGQPQHF
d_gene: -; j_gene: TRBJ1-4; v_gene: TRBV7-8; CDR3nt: TGTGCCAGCAGCTTAGGGTGGACCGGGAGTGAAAAACTGTTTTTT; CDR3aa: CASSLGWTGSEKLFF
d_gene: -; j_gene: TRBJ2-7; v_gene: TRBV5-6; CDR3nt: TGTGCCAGCAGCTTATCCGGTCCCTACGAGCAGTACTTC; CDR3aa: CASSLSGPYEQYF
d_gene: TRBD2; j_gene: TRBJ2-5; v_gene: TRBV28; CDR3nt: TGTGCCAGCAGTTTATTGAGCGGGGGGGAGGAGACCCAGTACTTC; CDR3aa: CASSLLSGGEETQYF
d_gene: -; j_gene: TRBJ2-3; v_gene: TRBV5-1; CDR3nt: TGCGCCAGCTCCCCTCAATATAGCGAGGCAGATACGCAGTATTTT; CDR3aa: CASSPQYSEADTQYF
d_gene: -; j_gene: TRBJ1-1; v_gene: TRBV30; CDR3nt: -; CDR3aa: CAWSVRLVAGGARF
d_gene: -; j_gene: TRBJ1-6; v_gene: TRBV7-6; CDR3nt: TGTGCCAGCAGCGGACTGGATAATTCACCCCTCCACTTT; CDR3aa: CASSGLDNSPLHF
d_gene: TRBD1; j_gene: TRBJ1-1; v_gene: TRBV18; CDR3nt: TGTGCCAGCTCAACTCGGGACAGGGTCGGGACTGAAGCTTTCTTT; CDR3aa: CASSTRDRVGTEAFF
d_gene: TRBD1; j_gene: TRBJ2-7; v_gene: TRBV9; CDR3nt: TGTGCCAGCAGCCCGAAGACAGGGTCGAGTGAGCAGTACTTC; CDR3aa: CASSPKTGSSEQYF
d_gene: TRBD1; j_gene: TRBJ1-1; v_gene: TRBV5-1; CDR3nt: TGCGCCAGCAGCCGGGACAGGATGAACACTGAAGCTTTCTTT; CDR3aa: CASSRDRMNTEAFF
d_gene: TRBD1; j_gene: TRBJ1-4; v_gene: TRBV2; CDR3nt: TGTGCCAGCAGTGATGGGACAGCTAATGAAAAACTGTTTTTT; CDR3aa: CASSDGTANEKLFF
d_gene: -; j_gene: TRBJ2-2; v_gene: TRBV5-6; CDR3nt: TGTGCCAGCAAACTATACGCGGGGAACACCGGGGAGCTGTTTTTT; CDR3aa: CASKLYAGNTGELFF
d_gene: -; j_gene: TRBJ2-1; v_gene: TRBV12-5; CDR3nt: TGTGCTAGTGGTTTGGTTCAGGGGCATGAGCAGTTCTTC; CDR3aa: CASGLVQGHEQFF
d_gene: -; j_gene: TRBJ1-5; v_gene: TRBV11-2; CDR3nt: TGTGCCAGCAGCTTAGGAACTGGGCAGGTTAGCAATCAGCCCCAGCATTTT; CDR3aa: CASSLGTGQVSNQPQHF
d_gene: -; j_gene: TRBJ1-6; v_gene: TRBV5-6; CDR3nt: TGTGCCAGCAGCTTGGATGGGGGGTCCTATAATTCACCCCTCCACTTT; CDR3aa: CASSLDGGSYNSPLHF
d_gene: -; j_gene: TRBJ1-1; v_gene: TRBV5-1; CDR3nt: TGCGCCAGCAGCTTGGTCAGGGGCCTTAACACTGAAGCTTTCTTT; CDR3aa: CASSLVRGLNTEAFF
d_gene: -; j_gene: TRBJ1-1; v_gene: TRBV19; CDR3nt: TGTGCCACTTCCAACCGGGGGGGGGCTTTCTTT; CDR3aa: CATSNRGGAFF
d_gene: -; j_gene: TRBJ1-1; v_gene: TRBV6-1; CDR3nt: TGTGCCAGCAGTGAAACGGGGGGCGAGGAAGCTTTCTTT; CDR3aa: CASSETGGEEAFF
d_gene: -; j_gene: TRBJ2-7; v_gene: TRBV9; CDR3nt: TGTGCCAGCAGCCTCCGGGGACACTCCTACGAGCAGTACTTC; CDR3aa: CASSLRGHSYEQYF
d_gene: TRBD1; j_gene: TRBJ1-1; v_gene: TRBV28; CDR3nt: TGTGCCAGCAGTTCGCTACTACAGGGGATTGGGCCTGAAGCTTTCTTT; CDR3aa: CASSSLLQGIGPEAFF
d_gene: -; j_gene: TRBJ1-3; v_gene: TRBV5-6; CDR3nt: TGTGCCAGCAGCTTTGGTGCCGGCTCTGGAAACACCATATATTTT; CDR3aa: CASSFGAGSGNTIYF
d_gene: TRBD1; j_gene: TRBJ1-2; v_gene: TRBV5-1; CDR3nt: TGCGCCAGCGGTGACAGGGAGGATGGCTACACCTTC; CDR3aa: CASGDREDGYTF
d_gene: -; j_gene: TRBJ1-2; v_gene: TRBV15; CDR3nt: TGTGCCACCAGCAGGGGGAGGGGGGGGAACTATGGCTACACCTTC; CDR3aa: CATSRGRGGNYGYTF
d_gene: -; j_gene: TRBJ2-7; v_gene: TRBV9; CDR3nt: TGTGCCAGCAGCCCCAGTTGGGGGCTGGGGTACTACGAGCAGTACTTC; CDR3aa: CASSPSWGLGYYEQYF
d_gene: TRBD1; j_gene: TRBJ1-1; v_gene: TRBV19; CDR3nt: TGTGCCAGTAGTAGGGACAGGGGTCCTGAAGCTTTCTTT; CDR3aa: CASSRDRGPEAFF
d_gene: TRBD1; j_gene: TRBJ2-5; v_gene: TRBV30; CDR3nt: TGTGCCTGGAGTGTTCGAGACAGGGGGCTTGAAACCCAGTACTTC; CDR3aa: CAWSVRDRGLETQYF
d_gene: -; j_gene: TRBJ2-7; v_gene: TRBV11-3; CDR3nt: TGTGCCAGCAGCTTTTCGGAGGGTAACGAGCAGTACTTC; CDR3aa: CASSFSEGNEQYF
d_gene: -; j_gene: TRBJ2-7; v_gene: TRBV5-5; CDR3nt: TGTGCCAGCAGCTTGGCCGAAGGACTCTCCTCCTACGAGCAGTACTTC; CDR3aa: CASSLAEGLSSYEQYF
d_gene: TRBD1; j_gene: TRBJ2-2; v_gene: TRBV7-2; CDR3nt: TGTGCCAGCATGTCCGGACAGGGATTCGTGGACACCGGGGAGCTGTTTTTT; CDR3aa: CASMSGQGFVDTGELFF
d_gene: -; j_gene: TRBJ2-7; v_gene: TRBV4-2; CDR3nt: TGTGCCAGCAGCCCTACTAACGGGGACTCCTACGAGCAGTACTTC; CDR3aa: CASSPTNGDSYEQYF
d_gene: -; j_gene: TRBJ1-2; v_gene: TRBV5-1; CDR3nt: TGCGCCAGCAGTCTAACCCAGGGGAACTATGGCTACACCTTC; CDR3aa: CASSLTQGNYGYTF
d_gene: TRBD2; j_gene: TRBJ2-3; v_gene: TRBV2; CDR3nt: TGTGCCAGCAGTGAAGCAGCCGGACTAGCGGGCCTAGGGGATACGCAGTATTTT; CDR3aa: CASSEAAGLAGLGDTQYF
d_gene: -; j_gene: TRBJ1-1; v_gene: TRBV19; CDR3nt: TGTGCCAGTAGTATCTATACAGGAAACACTGAAGCTTTCTTT; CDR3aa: CASSIYTGNTEAFF
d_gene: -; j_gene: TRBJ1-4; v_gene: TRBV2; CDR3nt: TGTGCCAGCAGTGATTCAGGGAGGCCCAATGAAAAACTGTTTTTT; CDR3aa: CASSDSGRPNEKLFF
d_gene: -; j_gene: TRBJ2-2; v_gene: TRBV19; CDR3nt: TGTGCCAGTAGTCTCCGGACAGTCGGCGGGGAGCTGTTTTTT; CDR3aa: CASSLRTVGGELFF
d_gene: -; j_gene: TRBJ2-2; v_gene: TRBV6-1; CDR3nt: TGTGCCAGCAGTGAGGCTTACACCGGGGAGCTGTTTTTT; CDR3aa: CASSEAYTGELFF
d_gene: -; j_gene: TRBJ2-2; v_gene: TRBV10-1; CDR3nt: TGCGCCAGCAGAGTCAGGGTGGACACCGGGGAGCTGTTTTTT; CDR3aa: CASRVRVDTGELFF
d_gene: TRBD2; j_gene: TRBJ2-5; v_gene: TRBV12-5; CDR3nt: TGTGCTAGTGCGTCCCTAGCGGACCAAGAGACCCAGTACTTC; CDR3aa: CASASLADQETQYF
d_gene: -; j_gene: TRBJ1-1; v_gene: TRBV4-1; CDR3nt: TGCGCCACGCAGCCTCTAAGTGTAGCCCGAAGGACTGAAGCTTTCTTT; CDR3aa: CATQPLSVARRTEAFF
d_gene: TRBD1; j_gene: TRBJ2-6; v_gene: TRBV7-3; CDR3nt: TGTGCCAGCAGCAAACAATCCGGGACAGGGTCTGGGGCCAACGTCCTGACTTTC; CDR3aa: CASSKQSGTGSGANVLTF
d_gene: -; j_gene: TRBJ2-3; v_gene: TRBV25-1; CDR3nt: TGTGCCAGCAGCGCACCGGGACACGTCTCAGATACGCAGTATTTT; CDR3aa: CASSAPGHVSDTQYF
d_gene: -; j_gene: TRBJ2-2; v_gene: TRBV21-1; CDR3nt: TGTGCCAGCAGCCTTCGTCCCCTGCTCGGCACCGGGGAGCTGTTTTTT; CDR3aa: CASSLRPLLGTGELFF
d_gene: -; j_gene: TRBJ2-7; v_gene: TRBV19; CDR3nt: TGTGCCAGTAGCATGGACTCTTACGAGCAGTACTTC; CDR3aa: CASSMDSYEQYF
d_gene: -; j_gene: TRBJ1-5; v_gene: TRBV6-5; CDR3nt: TGTGCCAGCAGTTACTCGGTCCCCGGGGAGGGTCAGCCCCAGCATTTT; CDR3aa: CASSYSVPGEGQPQHF
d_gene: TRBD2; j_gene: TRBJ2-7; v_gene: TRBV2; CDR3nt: TGTGCCAGCAGTGAATATAGACTAGCGGGGGGTTGGACCTACGAGCAGTACTTC; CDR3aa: CASSEYRLAGGWTYEQYF
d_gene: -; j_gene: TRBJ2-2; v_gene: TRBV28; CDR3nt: TGTGCCAGCAGCTATTCCCGGGACAAGGCGAACACCGGGGAGCTGTTTTTT; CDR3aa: CASSYSRDKANTGELFF
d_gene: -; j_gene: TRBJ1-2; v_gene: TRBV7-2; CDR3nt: TGTGCCAGCAGCTTAGTAACAGATGGCTACACCTTC; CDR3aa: CASSLVTDGYTF
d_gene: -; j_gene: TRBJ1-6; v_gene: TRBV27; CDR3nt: TGTGCCAGCAGTTTATTTGGAGACAGACTTTCACCCCTCCACTTT; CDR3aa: CASSLFGDRLSPLHF
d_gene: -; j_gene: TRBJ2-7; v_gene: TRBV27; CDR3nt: TGTGCCAGCAGTTTAGCAGGGGGGTACTCCTACGAGCAGTACTTC; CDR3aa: CASSLAGGYSYEQYF
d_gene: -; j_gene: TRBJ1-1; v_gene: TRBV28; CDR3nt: TGTGCCAGCAGCCTAGGGACTCTGGGTCGTAAGAACACTGAAGCTTTCTTT; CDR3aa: CASSLGTLGRKNTEAFF
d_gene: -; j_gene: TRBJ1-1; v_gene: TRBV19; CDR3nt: TGTGCCAGTAGTATGGGAGGATTAAGCGACACTGAAGCTTTCTTT; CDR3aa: CASSMGGLSDTEAFF
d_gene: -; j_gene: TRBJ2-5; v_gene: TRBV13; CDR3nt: TGTGCCAGCAGCTTTTTCCCGGGGGACCAAGAGACCCAGTACTTC; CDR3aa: CASSFFPGDQETQYF
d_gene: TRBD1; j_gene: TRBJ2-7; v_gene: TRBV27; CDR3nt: TGTGCCAGCAGTTTTGGGACAGGGCGATACGAGCAGTACTTC; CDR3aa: CASSFGTGRYEQYF
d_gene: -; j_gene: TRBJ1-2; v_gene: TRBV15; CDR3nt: TGTGCCACCAGCAGAGATATGGCACAGCCCTATGGCTACACCTTC; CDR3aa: CATSRDMAQPYGYTF
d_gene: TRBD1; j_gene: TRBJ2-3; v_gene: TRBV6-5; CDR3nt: TGTGCCAGCAGAAAACCCGGGACAGGGAGAAATACGCAGTATTTT; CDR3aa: CASRKPGTGRNTQYF